The 17 T cell receptor beta chains presented below share a single source sample, sequenced in a study of post-analysis software for immune sequencing data. These TCRs are of unknown antigen specificity. Study conclusions and caveats: Comparison of patients with controls showed about 5 TRBV segments more frequent in patients, TRBV5-6, TRBV5-1 and TRBV20-1 among them.

Unique molecular identifiers were built into the TCR beta cDNA libraries. TCRdb fed the PCR reads into MiXCR, producing one record per CDR3 protein. This sample has about 430,000 distinct CDR3 sequences, with 30% to 45% found just once. The material sequenced was blood. The receptors stem from a girl aged 2 to 10 with multiple sclerosis.

The table lists this clonotype with a few counts. The chain employs TRBV7-9 and TRBJ1-6; D not certain. The CDR3 totals 16 residues. From germline, CDR1 is SEHNR and CDR2 FQNEAQ (reference sequence). Deletions cut 0 bases from V and 8 bases from J, with 14 bases between. CDR3 nucleotides: TGTGCCAGCAGCTTAGCGGGAGCCTCGGCCTATTCACCCCTCCACTTT. This gives the protein CASSLAGASAYSPLHF.

The chain recombines TRBV12-3 or TRBV12-4 with TRBJ2-2; 7 nucleotides line up with TRBD1. The CDR3 sequence is 15 residues long. V lost 6 bases, J lost 2 bases, and 6 bases stayed unmatched. In DNA form, the CDR3 reads TGTGCCAGCAGCCCGGGACAGCCAAACACCGGGGAGCTGTTTTTT. Translated, it gives CASSPGQPNTGELFF.

The chain joins TRBV12-3 or TRBV12-4 to TRBJ1-4, with 8 nucleotides matching TRBD1. Germline trimming cut 5 bases from V and 4 bases from J; bases unmatched to any gene: 9. This CDR3 region has 16 residues. The CDR3 sequence: CASSLTGDGLNEKLFF. The CDR3 nucleotides are TGTGCCAGCAGTCTGACAGGGGACGGCCTTAATGAAAAACTGTTTTTT.

This chain connects TRBV7-9 to TRBJ2-3; TRBD2 matches 8 bases. Unmatched junction bases numbered 19, after V lost 5 bases and J lost 6 bases. There are 18 residues in the CDR3. In germline, CDR1 is SEHNR, CDR2 FQNEAQ (reference sequence). This CDR3 is CASSAAPIAGPHADTQYF. Here the CDR3 DNA reads TGTGCCAGCAGCGCAGCCCCTATAGCGGGACCCCATGCGGATACGCAGTATTTT. The entire variable domain, with the rest obtained from reference TRBV7-9 and TRBJ2-3, is as follows: DTGVSQNPRHKITKRGQNVTFRCDPISEHNRLYWYRQTLGQGPEFLTYFQNEAQLEKSRLLSDRFSAERPKGSFSTLEIQRTEQGDSAMYLCASSAAPIAGPHADTQYFGPGTRLTVL.

The CDR3 here is CASKEAGGPTDTQYF. The CDR3, as DNA: TGTGCCAGTAAAGAAGCGGGAGGACCCACAGATACGCAGTATTTT. V usage is TRBV28 and J usage is TRBJ2-3; 9 bases fit TRBD2. The CDR3 loop spans 15 amino acids. Germline V CDR1 and CDR2: MDHEN, SYDVKM. V shed 9 bases and J 2 bases; nucleotides not matched to a gene: 9.

This clonotype was picked up a small number of times. The chain recombines TRBV7-3 with TRBJ1-2; possible D gene TRBD1, 5 bases. The CDR3 has 13 residues. Deletions cut 1 base from V and 8 bases from J, with 11 bases between. Germline V gene data show CDR1 as SGHTA and CDR2 as FQGTGA. CDR3: CASSLMQGRGYTF. The CDR3 region has the DNA TGTGCCAGCAGCTTAATGCAGGGAAGGGGCTACACCTTC.

This clonotype was observed a few times. The chain employs TRBV29-1 and TRBJ2-5; 7 nucleotides line up with TRBD1. This CDR3 contains 14 residues. Trimming cost V 4 bases and J 1 base; bases outside gene matches: 6. From germline, CDR1 is SQVTM and CDR2 ANQGSEA. CDR3 nucleotide sequence: TGCAGCGTTGTCTTTCGGGACAGCCAAGAGACCCAGTACTTC. Translating gives CSVVFRDSQETQYF.

The rearrangement joins TRBV21-1 to TRBJ2-7; the table's TRBD1 call for D was not verified on the DNA. TRBV21-1 is marked as a pseudogene. The CDR3 loop spans 15 amino acids. Here the CDR3 DNA reads TGTGCCAGCAGCCCAAAACGGACAGGGCAATACGAGCAGTACTTC. Translation: CASSPKRTGQYEQYF.

The gene calls are TRBV5-1 and TRBJ1-5; maybe TRBD1 (5 bases). CDR1 is SGHRS and CDR2 is YFSETQ in the germline V gene. Trimming took off 4 bases at V and 4 bases at J, with 9 bases between the two ends. This CDR3 is 13 amino acids long. The CDR3 region is CASSKQVNQPQHF. The DNA for the CDR3 is TGCGCCAGCAGCAAACAGGTTAATCAGCCCCAGCATTTT.

This clonotype was picked up many times. Here the CDR3 reads CSVVAGKTQYF. CDR3 DNA: TGCAGCGTTGTAGCGGGAAAGACCCAGTACTTC. The chain uses TRBV29-1 and TRBJ2-5, with TRBD2 matching 8 bases. Trimming cost V 4 bases and J 6 bases; bases outside gene matches: 1. CDR1 and CDR2 (germline): SQVTM, ANQGSEA. CDR3 length equals 11 residues.

The rearrangement uses TRBV7-3 and TRBJ2-5; TRBD2 matches at 7 bases. This CDR3 spans 13 amino acids. The trim removed 6 bases at V and 5 bases at J, leaving 6 bases unmatched. Germline V gene lookup returns CDR1 SGHTA and CDR2 FQGTGA. The CDR3 coding sequence is TGTGCCAGCAGTTTAGGGAGGGATGAGACCCAGTACTTC. Encoded protein: CASSLGRDETQYF.

The chain uses TRBV7-2 and TRBJ2-3, with 10 nucleotides matching TRBD2. This CDR3 comprises 14 residues. The germline V gene has CDR1 SGHTA and CDR2 FQGNSA. The junction had 2 bases not matched to a gene; V was cut back by 4 bases and J by 4 bases. CDR3 DNA: TGTGCCAGCAGCTGGACTAGCGGCCCAGATACGCAGTATTTT. Translation gives CASSWTSGPDTQYF. The variable domain in full, completed from reference TRBV7-2 and TRBJ2-3, reads GAGVSQSPSNKVTEKGKDVELRCDPISGHTALYWYRQSLGQGLEFLIYFQGNSAPDKSGLPSDRFSAERTGGSVSTLTIQRTQQEDSAVYLCASSWTSGPDTQYFGPGTRLTVL.

The chain is built from TRBV7-2 and TRBJ2-1, with D uncertain. The V end lost 1 base, the J end lost 7 bases, and 17 bases lay between the germline ends. There are 16 residues in the CDR3. Per germline, CDR1 SGHTA and CDR2 FQGNSA. In DNA, the CDR3 is TGTGCCAGCAGCTTAGGAGTAACCCTCCTAAGTAATGAGCAGTTCTTC. Amino acids: CASSLGVTLLSNEQFF.

A few counts support this clonotype. CDR3 in amino acids: CASSIQGTNEKLFF. DNA for the CDR3: TGTGCCAGCAGTATACAGGGAACTAATGAAAAACTGTTTTTT. The rearrangement links TRBV6-5 to TRBJ1-4; possible D gene TRBD1, 6 bases. Trimming shortened V by 5 bases and J by 1 base, and 8 bases separated the two germline ends. The CDR3 has 14 residues. Per the germline V gene, CDR1 is MNHEY and CDR2 is SVGAGI.

The chain combines TRBV4-1 with TRBJ2-1, with 7 nucleotides matching TRBD2. This CDR3 contains 15 residues. The V and J ends lost 1 base and 8 bases, in that order; junction bases with no gene match: 8. Germline CDR1 is MGHRA and CDR2 is YSYEKL. CDR3 sequence reads: CASSQGERGRDEQFF. CDR3 bases: TGCGCCAGCAGCCAAGGCGAGCGGGGCAGGGATGAGCAGTTCTTC.

The rearrangement uses TRBV29-1 and TRBJ2-3; tentatively, D is TRBD1 or TRBD2 (5 bases each). V shed 3 bases and J shed 1 base, with 8 bases lying between them. CDR3 size: 13 residues. Germline loops: CDR1 SQVTM, CDR2 ANQGSEA. CDR3 nucleotides: TGCAGCGTTGAGGGGGTTGGCACAGATACGCAGTATTTT. Protein: CSVEGVGTDTQYF.

The J gene is TRBJ2-1, the V gene TRBV12-3 or TRBV12-4, with 13 bases matching TRBD2. With 1 base clipped from V and 9 bases from J, the junction kept 9 bases outside the gene matches. There are 17 residues in the CDR3. For the CDR3, the DNA is TGTGCCAGCAGTTTAGTATCCGGGACTAGCGGGACTCGTGAGCAGTTCTTC. Its protein is CASSLVSGTSGTREQFF.